The clone carrying this T cell receptor (beta chain) was seen more than once but under ten times. Antigen unknown. Germline loops: CDR1 KGHSH, CDR2 LQKENI. The CDR3 has 14 residues. The V and J ends lost 3 bases and 7 bases respectively, with 13 bases between them. The sample belongs to a study of STAT5B mutations in CD4+ large granular lymphocyte leukemia. Across the study: The CDR3 'QG' motif was associated with a particular HLA allele among healthy donors.

Some clones are missing from TCRdb's copy, which holds only in-frame ones; the method was immunoSEQ multiplex PCR. This repertoire shows 30,000 to 35,000 clones, roughly 79% found once; its top ten account for approximately 4%. Study-level points and caveats: 8/27 top patient clones versus 2/35 control clones were TRBV06-family.

This rearrangement joins TRBV18 to TRBJ1-5; tentatively, D is TRBD1 (5 bases). The material sequenced was CD4+ T cells from blood buffy coats. This clonotype was sampled from a human donor in good health. CDR3 nucleotide sequence: TGTGCCAGCTCACCTGGGACGGGGAGGCAGCCCCAGCATTTT. Amino acids: CASSPGTGRQPQHF.